The T cell receptor (beta chain) described here comes from a study of blood T cells in healthy people across ages (dated by TCRdb to between 2015 and 2016). In terms of the full investigation: In model experiments, template switching captured roughly one uniquely barcoded TCR beta cDNA molecule for every two T cells. To track age-related changes in TCR beta repertoire diversity, the study relied on deep sequencing normalized with unique cDNA molecular identifiers. Four age groups were formed from the donors: young (average approximately 16 years), middle-aged (just under 40), aged (about 62) and long-lived (roughly 88). To avoid experimental bias, donors of different ages were spread randomly across the sequencing lanes. For two donors (one aged 18 to 30 and one aged 80 or older), the study analyzed two additional independent replicas of 1 million unique cDNA reads from the same blood draw. Results and caveats for the whole study, not just this receptor: Because profiling used bulk unsorted PBMCs, naive and antigen-experienced compartments could not be compared conclusively. As age increased, observed TCR beta diversity per million T cells dropped in a roughly linear way, and a significant reduction was already evident by age 40. Compared with the aged group, more naive CD4+ T cells, fewer expanded clones and increased TCR diversity were shown by the long-lived group, suggesting age selection. Estimates of total diversity from one million sequenced T cells were regarded as lower bounds and underestimates. Observed TCR beta diversity correlated strongly with the percentage of naive T cells measured by flow cytometry. The CMV infection status of donors was not known, potentially confounding age-related changes in expanded clonotypes.

In its sample, this clonotype was seen a few times. The antigen it binds to is not known. No base qualities exist here, and no much larger clone lies one base off it. Systemically healthy Caucasian individuals from Russia, around 39 in total and aged about 6 to 95 years, were included as donors. Each donor gave 8 to 10 milliliters of peripheral blood, collected into EDTA-treated Vacutainer tubes. Ficoll-Paque density-gradient centrifugation was used to isolate PBMCs, with at least 7 million obtained per sample. Trizol reagent was used to extract total RNA from the PBMCs, yielding at least 6 micrograms per sample. For every donor, flow cytometry on a PBMC aliquot measured the percentage of naive CD45RAhigh/CD27high T cells. Measured from the cysteine to the phenylalanine, the CDR3 is 14 residues long. Of the read, only the CDR3 DNA is kept; its 42 bases are in frame from base 1. The germline V end is reduced by 7 bases and the J end by 6 bases; junction bases left unmatched: 7. For CDR1 and CDR2, the germline V gene lists MGHDK and SYGVNS.

The method behind the library was 5' RACE. The second PCR ran for roughly 7 to 11 cycles and used a J-beta primer mix along with a sample-barcoded 5' primer. A unique molecular identifier was introduced onto each TCR beta cDNA molecule by a template-switch 5' adaptor carrying 12 random nucleotides. Each sample yielded at least 3 million CDR3-containing paired-end reads. First-strand cDNA synthesis was performed from all RNA using the Mint cDNA synthesis kit, with priming by a TRBC-specific oligonucleotide. All cDNA was treated with uracil-DNA glycosylase and then went through a first 18-cycle PCR with the universal primers M1SS and BC2_uni_R. In the source study's methods: For normalization, 1 million high-quality reads, each with a distinct molecular identifier, were randomly selected from each sample. Instead of being binned into consensus sequences, reads with shared molecular identifiers were discarded. MiTCR, run with a Q25 quality threshold and the strictest error-elimination algorithm, handled CDR3 identification, clonotype clustering and error correction. A nonparametric unseen species model with Euler transformation was used to estimate a lower bound on total TCR beta diversity. Starting from the raw public reads, TCRdb applied fastp trimming at Q25, assembled clones with MiXCR and retained in-frame beta chains. CDR3 protein sequences are deduplicated, and each keeps its most common genes and DNA. These V and J calls derive from TCRdb rather than the authors' analysis. The sample table records 1.5 million to 2 million distinct CDR3 sequences; about two fifths of these occur just once. Around 23% of the sample belongs to the ten largest clones.

The chain is made from TRBV25-1 and TRBJ1-2; 11 middle bases align to TRBD1. The clonotype was recovered from a human donor in good health. Sequenced input: blood. CDR3 reads: CASTLGQGVDGYTF. In nucleotides, the sequence is TGTGCCAGCACTCTGGGACAGGGGGTCGATGGCTACACCTTC.